This T cell receptor (beta chain) came from a study of T-cell reconstitution after alpha-beta-depleted transplantation in children. A library of TCRbeta sequences, prepared with unique molecular identifiers, was generated. TCRdb ran MiXCR on the PCR reads and lists one entry per CDR3 protein. The sample carries around 500,000 distinct CDR3 sequences, more than 20% recorded once. V was cut by 5 bases and J by 3 bases, with 16 bases left in between. Looked up from germline, CDR1 is SEHNR and CDR2 is FQNEAQ (reference sequence). The CDR3 covers 15 residues. The source was PBMCs, mostly from graft donor cells, collected 360 days after TCRalphabeta/CD19-depleted stem cell transplant. This receptor was identified in a boy in the first two years of life who had a stem cell transplant for acute myeloid leukemia, so the T cells may come from the graft donor. This sequence joins TRBV7-9 and TRBJ1-1; tentative D call: TRBD1 (5 bases). The CDR3 sequence is CASSASTGSHTEAFF. The CDR3 DNA reads as TGTGCCAGCAGCGCCTCTACAGGCTCGCACACTGAAGCTTTCTTT.